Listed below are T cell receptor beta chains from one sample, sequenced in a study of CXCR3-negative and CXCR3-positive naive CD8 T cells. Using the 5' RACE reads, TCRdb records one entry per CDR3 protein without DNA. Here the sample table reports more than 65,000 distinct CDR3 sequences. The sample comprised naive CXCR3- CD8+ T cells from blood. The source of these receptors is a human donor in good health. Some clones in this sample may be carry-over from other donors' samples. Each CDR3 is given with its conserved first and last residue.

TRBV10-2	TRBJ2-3	CASSAAGPTDTQYF
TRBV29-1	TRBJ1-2	CSVALTGASGYTF
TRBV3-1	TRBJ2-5	CASRYGTQETQYF
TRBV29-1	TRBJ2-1	CSAKPLMAGASYNEQFF
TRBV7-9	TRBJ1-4	CASSSVAGYPTNEKLFF
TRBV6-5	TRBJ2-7	CASSYDRGTYEQYF
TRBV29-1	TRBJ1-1	CSVPAGQTEAFF
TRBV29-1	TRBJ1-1	CSVEFERNTEAFF
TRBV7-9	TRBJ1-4	CASSSLYPGQNF
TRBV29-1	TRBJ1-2	CSVEDLRAPWLGYTF
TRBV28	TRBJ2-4	CASSLVGGAKNIQYF